The 18 T cell receptor beta chains in this list originate from one sample, sequenced in a study of cytotoxic CD8 clonotypes in ibrutinib-treated CLL. TCRdb's table, derived via immunoSEQ multiplex PCR, lists solely in-frame clones and lacks some. This table has about 45,000 clones, around 68% appearing once. Sequencing was performed on PBMCs, taken after 12 months of ibrutinib treatment. The receptors here all came from a human donor with chronic lymphocytic leukemia.

V and J are TRBV7-2 and TRBJ1-4, with 9 bases matching TRBD1. V trimming: 5 bases; J trimming: 8 bases; junction bases outside the gene matches: 9. The CDR3 runs 15 residues. From germline, CDR1 is SGHTA and CDR2 FQGNSA. CDR3 sequence (DNA): TGTGCCAGCAGCCCCGCGGACAGGGGCGGGGAAAAACTGTTTTTT. Translated, it gives CASSPADRGGEKLFF.

This clone was detected a few times. The gene calls are TRBV7-3 and TRBJ1-6, with TRBD1 as a possible D gene (5 bases). Trimming shortened V by 0 bases and J by 1 base, and 7 bases separated the two germline ends. This CDR3 region has 16 residues. CDR1 is SGHTA and CDR2 is FQGTGA in the germline V gene. CDR3 protein: CASSLTGGSYNSPLHF. CDR3 DNA: TGTGCCAGCAGCTTAACGGGGGGTTCCTATAATTCACCCCTCCACTTT.

This chain joins TRBV10-3 and TRBJ2-5; unclear D gene. The CDR3 has 11 amino acids. CDR1 and CDR2 from the germline V gene are ENHRY and SYGVKD. The V and J ends lost 3 bases and 8 bases respectively, with 7 bases between them. In nucleotides, the CDR3 is TGTGCCATCAGTGACCTGTTTACCCAGTACTTC. This gives the protein CAISDLFTQYF.

The chain uses TRBV28 and TRBJ2-7; D gene unclear. The CDR3 runs 13 residues. Germline V gene data show CDR1 as MDHEN and CDR2 as SYDVKM. Deletions cut 2 bases from V and 6 bases from J, with 11 bases between. Written as DNA, the CDR3 is TGTGCCAGCAGTTTACCCCTTAAATCCGAGCAGTACTTC. Translation gives CASSLPLKSEQYF. Full variable domain (remainder filled in from reference TRBV28 and TRBJ2-7): DVKVTQSSRYLVKRTGEKVFLECVQDMDHENMFWYRQDPGLGLRLIYFSYDVKMKEKGDIPEGYSVSREKKERFSLILESASTNQTSMYLCASSLPLKSEQYFGPGTRLTVT.

This clone was recorded a few times. This chain links TRBV7-8 with TRBJ2-2; no reliable D call. Germline CDR1 and CDR2: SGHVS and FQNEAQ. The CDR3 covers 14 residues. Trimming shortened V by 5 bases and J by 8 bases, and 15 bases separated the two germline ends. The CDR3 DNA follows: TGTGCCAGCAGCGAATTCGGACGATCAGGGGAGCTGTTTTTT. It encodes CASSEFGRSGELFF. Full variable domain (remainder filled in from reference TRBV7-8 and TRBJ2-2): GAGVSQSPRYKVAKRGQDVALRCDPISGHVSLFWYQQALGQGPEFLTYFQNEAQLDKSGLPSDRFFAERPEGSVSTLKIQRTQQEDSAVYLCASSEFGRSGELFFGEGSRLTVL.

The gene calls are TRBV19 and TRBJ1-1; tentative D call: TRBD1 (6 bases). V lost 6 bases, J lost 1 base, and 9 bases lay in between. From germline, CDR1 is LNHDA and CDR2 SQIVND (reference sequence). This CDR3 has 13 residues. The chain's CDR3 is CASRGGQNTEAFF. The DNA for the CDR3 is TGTGCCAGTAGGGGGGGCCAGAACACTGAAGCTTTCTTT.

This chain connects TRBV19 to TRBJ1-2; possible D gene TRBD1, 5 bases. CDR1 and CDR2 from the germline V gene are LNHDA and SQIVND (reference sequence). The CDR3 sequence is 17 residues long. Trimming left V 5 bases short and J 2 bases short, with 21 bases between. CDR3 sequence reads: CASSVSHIFRANYGYTF. The CDR3 coding sequence is TGTGCCAGTAGTGTCAGCCACATCTTCAGGGCGAACTATGGCTACACCTTC. The full variable domain, completed using reference TRBV19 and TRBJ1-2, is DGGITQSPKYLFRKEGQNVTLSCEQNLNHDAMYWYRQDPGQGLRLIYYSQIVNDFQKGDIAEGYSVSREKKESFPLTVTSAQKNPTAFYLCASSVSHIFRANYGYTFGSGTRLTVV.

In nucleotides, the CDR3 is TGCGCCAGCAGCAGAGACAGGGACAATGAGCAGTTCTTC. Translated: CASSRDRDNEQFF. The chain couples TRBV5-1 to TRBJ2-1; 7 nucleotides agree with TRBD1. The CDR3 spans 13 residues. From germline, CDR1 is SGHRS and CDR2 YFSETQ. The V gene end was trimmed by 4 bases and the J gene end by 5 bases; junction bases not matched to a gene: 3.

This sequence joins TRBV5-1 and TRBJ1-6; D unclear. Per germline, CDR1 SGHRS and CDR2 YFSETQ. V shed 3 bases and J shed 8 bases, with 9 bases lying between them. CDR3 length: 13 residues. The CDR3 DNA reads TGCGCCAGCAGCTCCCTGACGGATTCACCCCTCCACTTT. As protein: CASSSLTDSPLHF. The full variable domain, with the rest looked up from reference TRBV5-1 and TRBJ1-6, is KAGVTQTPRYLIKTRGQQVTLSCSPISGHRSVSWYQQTPGQGLQFLFEYFSETQRNKGNFPGRFSGRQFSNSRSEMNVSTLELGDSALYLCASSSLTDSPLHFGNGTRLTVT.

The genes are TRBV6-5 and TRBJ1-2; 11 bases fit TRBD1. The CDR3 extends over 14 amino acids. With V trimmed by 6 bases and J by 6 bases, 6 bases remained unmatched. Germline values: CDR1 MNHEY, CDR2 SVGAGI. CDR3 nucleotides: TGTGCCAGCAGAGAGGCGGACAGGGGGCATGGCTACACCTTC. Translation: CASREADRGHGYTF.

This clone was detected only a few times. The chain links TRBV18 to TRBJ2-1, with D perhaps matching TRBD2 (5 bases). The CDR3 contains 14 residues. Germline V CDR1 and CDR2: KGHSH, LQKENI. Deletions cut 1 base from V and 7 bases from J, with 11 bases between. The CDR3 region has the DNA TGTGCCAGCTCACCACTTGCGGGTAATAATGAGCAGTTCTTC. It translates to CASSPLAGNNEQFF.

Regarding this clone: The germline gene is not matched at one end of the junction; a read error may be the cause. The chain combines TRBV6-7 with TRBJ1-1; D remains unclear. Being an ORF, TRBV6-7 has a function that is uncertain. This CDR3 is 9 amino acids long. This CDR3 is CAVNSEAFF. In nucleotides, the CDR3 is TGTGCCGTTAACAGTGAAGCTTTCTTT.

The chain joins TRBV28 to TRBJ1-3, with D tentatively TRBD1 (5 bases). The germline gives CDR1 MDHEN, CDR2 SYDVKM. This CDR3 has 16 residues. Between the trimmed V and J ends, which lost 1 base and 1 base, there was a span of 11 bases. This CDR3 is CASSLYPGGSGNTIYF. Here the CDR3 DNA reads TGTGCCAGCAGTTTATACCCTGGGGGGTCTGGAAACACCATATATTTT.

This chain uses TRBV27 with TRBJ2-5; D is possibly TRBD1 (6 bases). The CDR3 covers 14 residues. CDR1 is MNHEY, CDR2 SMNVEV, per germline (reference sequence). V was cut by 8 bases and J by 2 bases, with 15 bases left in between. CDR3 in DNA: TGTGCCAGCTCCCGAACAGGGAAACAAGAGACCCAGTACTTC. It yields the protein CASSRTGKQETQYF.

This clone has a single count. The genes are TRBV9 and TRBJ1-1, with D possibly TRBD1 on 6 matching bases. Germline V gives CDR1 SGDLS, CDR2 YYNGEE. The CDR3 has 14 amino acids. The V gene lost 1 base and the J gene lost 3 bases, with 10 bases spanning the gap. This CDR3 reads CASSVRGGDTEAFF. As DNA, the CDR3 is TGTGCCAGCAGCGTACGAGGGGGGGACACTGAAGCTTTCTTT.

The genes are TRBV5-4 and TRBJ2-1; possible D gene TRBD2, 6 bases. Trimming cost V 0 bases and J 0 bases, with 10 bases left between them. Germline V lookup: CDR1 SGHNT, CDR2 YYREEE (reference sequence). The CDR3 is 16 amino acids. CDR3 sequence: CASSLGAGSSYNEQFF. CDR3 nucleotides: TGTGCCAGCAGCTTGGGGGCGGGGAGCTCCTACAATGAGCAGTTCTTC.

The chain recombines TRBV7-3 with TRBJ2-1, with D perhaps TRBD2 (6 bases). The V gene lost 5 bases and the J gene lost 6 bases, with 11 bases spanning the gap. The CDR3 loop spans 13 amino acids. Germline V CDR1 and CDR2: SGHTA, FQGTGA. CDR3: CASSGTGSNEQFF. The CDR3 DNA follows: TGTGCCAGCAGCGGGACTGGCTCCAATGAGCAGTTCTTC. The variable domain in full, with the rest retrieved from reference TRBV7-3 and TRBJ2-1, is GAGVSQTPSNKVTEKGKYVELRCDPISGHTALYWYRQSLGQGPEFLIYFQGTGAADDSGLPNDRFFAVRPEGSVSTLKIQRTERGDSAVYLCASSGTGSNEQFFGPGTRLTVL.

The chain combines TRBV2 with TRBJ2-3; no clear D. V was shortened by 8 bases and J by 0 bases, with 21 bases between the two germline ends. The germline CDR1 and CDR2 sequences are SNHLY and FYNNEI. The CDR3 contains 17 residues. CDR3 protein: CASGPWSGQSSTDTQYF. The DNA of the CDR3 is TGTGCCAGCGGGCCGTGGTCCGGGCAGTCTAGCACAGATACGCAGTATTTT.